One T cell receptor beta chain is described in this entry. The record originates from a study of blood T cell repertoires in COVID-19. This CDR3 spans 16 amino acids. V gave up 3 bases and J gave up 2 bases, with 14 bases separating them. In germline, CDR1 is MNHNS, CDR2 SASEGT. Generated by immunoSEQ multiplex PCR, the TCRdb table keeps only in-frame clones and is missing some. The profile shows approximately 150,000 clones, 65% to 90% of them singletons. This sequence originates from a middle-aged man who had recovered from COVID-19. The genes are TRBV6-1 and TRBJ1-5; possible D gene TRBD1, 5 bases. The sequenced sample was PBMCs or T cells enriched from blood (not recorded which). In nucleotides, the CDR3 is TGTGCCAGCAGTGACGCGGTGGGGGGAGGCAATCAGCCCCAGCATTTT. Its protein product is CASSDAVGGGNQPQHF.